The clone carrying this TCR beta chain was observed a handful of times. The CDR3 is made up of 17 amino acids. In the study's own analysis: For nucleated cells, counts were estimated from reference gene primer amplification. Profiling relied on immunoSEQ multiplex PCR, and the TCRdb table lists in-frame clones only, not all of them. That table supplies the V and J calls and clone size; D and trimming were determined from the DNA. The data hold about 250,000 clones, with 65% to 85% observed a single time. The data derive from a study of blood T cell repertoires in COVID-19. Study overall: The samples span acute and convalescent COVID-19 from the United States, Italy and Spain. From T cells, B-cell-depleted T cells, or PBMCs came the material, which was cDNA or gDNA.

The receptor comes from an elderly woman with acute or convalescent COVID-19. V and J are TRBV21-1 and TRBJ2-7; TRBD1 is taken as the D call from the table, unchecked against the DNA. TRBV21-1 is recorded as a pseudogene. Sequenced material: peripheral blood. CDR3 bases: TGTGCCAGCAGCAAAAAGGGGCGGGACAGACCCTCCTACGAGCAGTACTTC. It encodes CASSKKGRDRPSYEQYF.